This note documents a single T cell receptor beta chain sequence. The V end lost 2 bases, the J end lost 8 bases, and 9 bases lay between the germline ends. CDR3 length: 12 amino acids. CDR1 MNHEY and CDR2 SVGEGT come from the germline V gene. Criteria for exclusion of patients were uncontrolled infection, other autoimmune disease, pregnancy or lactation. Using RNA transcripts as the source, TCR beta CDR3 regions were amplified. An initial round of RT-PCR targeting the TCR CDR3 relied on the HTBI primer set. TCRdb re-called the multiplex PCR reads with MiXCR, one entry per CDR3 protein. The repertoire holds 350,000 to 400,000 distinct CDR3 sequences, about 18% seen once, with 3% to 4.5% in the top ten. This entry belongs to a study of T cells in Graves' hyperthyroidism and ophthalmopathy.

The gene calls are TRBV6-2 or TRBV6-3 and TRBJ1-1; no clear D. Source material: blood. The source of this sequence is a woman aged 18-29 years with Graves' hyperthyroidism. The CDR3 here is CASSYPLHEAFF. CDR3 bases: TGTGCCAGCAGTTACCCGCTCCACGAAGCTTTCTTT.